Presented here are 26 T cell receptor beta chains from one specimen sequenced in a study of chemoradiotherapy in HPV16-positive cancers. TCRdb keeps only in-frame clones here, not all; method: immunoSEQ multiplex PCR. The sample carries under 7,500 clones, about four fifths recorded once. This sample was gathered from a patient who underwent chemoradiotherapy. All receptors derive from a human donor with HPV-associated anogenital cancer.

The chain combines TRBV20-1 with TRBJ1-1; TRBD1 is a possible D gene (5 bases). Germline V lookup: CDR1 DFQATT, CDR2 SNEGSKA (reference sequence). This CDR3 spans 11 amino acids. Trimming left V 5 bases short and J 8 bases short, with 12 bases between. CDR3 in amino acids: CSASPGGEAFF. CDR3 sequence (DNA): TGCAGTGCTTCTCCCGGGGGGGAAGCTTTCTTT.

This clone came up a few times. The J gene is TRBJ1-1, the V gene TRBV28; perhaps TRBD1 as D (6 bases). Per the germline V gene, CDR1 is MDHEN and CDR2 is SYDVKM. The CDR3 contains 14 residues. Trimming shortened V by 7 bases and J by 4 bases, and 16 bases separated the two germline ends. The CDR3 spells CASKVGRGGTEAFF. The DNA for the CDR3 is TGTGCCAGCAAGGTAGGCAGGGGAGGCACTGAAGCTTTCTTT.

This sequence joins TRBV19 and TRBJ1-2, with D possibly matching TRBD1 (5 bases). The V end lost 5 bases, the J end lost 4 bases, and 17 bases lay between the germline ends. CDR3 size: 15 residues. Looked up from germline, CDR1 is LNHDA and CDR2 is SQIVND (reference sequence). CDR3 region: CASSAPGAPFYGYTF. As DNA, the CDR3 is TGTGCCAGTAGTGCCCCCGGGGCACCGTTCTATGGCTACACCTTC.

J is TRBJ1-4 and V is TRBV23-1; D call uncertain. TRBV23-1 is placed among ORFs of uncertain function. Trimming shortened V by 2 bases and J by 0 bases, and 19 bases separated the two germline ends. The CDR3 runs 19 residues. The DNA for the CDR3 is TGCGCCAGCAGTCAACAAGGAACAGCTCACTTTGCAACTAATGAAAAACTGTTTTTT. Protein sequence: CASSQQGTAHFATNEKLFF.

The CDR3 loop is CASSLSGVHTDTQYF. In DNA form, the CDR3 reads TGTGCCAGCAGCTTATCCGGGGTTCACACAGATACGCAGTATTTT. The V gene is TRBV7-3, the J gene TRBJ2-3, with a possible D match to TRBD2 (5 bases). V was trimmed by 2 bases and J by 2 bases, leaving 11 bases between them. This CDR3 comprises 15 residues. Germline CDR1 is SGHTA and CDR2 is FQGTGA.

V gene TRBV19 combines with J gene TRBJ2-1; D possibly corresponds to TRBD1 (6 bases). Germline loops: CDR1 LNHDA, CDR2 SQIVND (reference sequence). V lost 7 bases to trimming and J lost 1 base, with 11 bases between them. This CDR3 region has 14 residues. The CDR3 DNA follows: TGTGCCAGTACCCGGGACACTTCCTACAATGAGCAGTTCTTC. Amino acids: CASTRDTSYNEQFF.

The rearrangement links TRBV27 to TRBJ1-5; TRBD1 aligns across 8 bases. There are 14 residues in the CDR3. Losses at the gene ends were 6 bases for V and 1 base for J; bases not matched to a gene: 2. Germline CDR1 MNHEY, CDR2 SMNVEV (reference sequence). The CDR3 DNA sequence: TGTGCCAGCAGGCGACAGGGGAGCAATCAGCCCCAGCATTTT. This encodes CASRRQGSNQPQHF.

J is TRBJ2-1 and V is TRBV7-3, with a tentative D call TRBD2 (6 bases). The germline V gene has CDR1 SGHTA and CDR2 FQGTGA. The CDR3 runs to 14 residues. V gave up 5 bases and J gave up 7 bases, with 15 bases separating them. For the CDR3, the DNA is TGTGCCAGCAGCCTGGGCGGGACTCGGAATGAGCAGTTCTTC. This sequence encodes CASSLGGTRNEQFF.

The J gene is TRBJ2-1, the V gene TRBV9, with D perhaps matching TRBD1 or TRBD2 (5 bases each). Trimming pared 1 base from V and 6 bases from J, leaving 14 bases between. CDR1 is SGDLS, CDR2 YYNGEE, per germline. The CDR3 consists of 15 residues. For the CDR3, the DNA is TGTGCCAGCAGCGTAACCCTCTCGAGGGGCAATGAGCAGTTCTTC. The encoded protein is CASSVTLSRGNEQFF.

The V call is TRBV5-1, the J call TRBJ1-2, with 8 bases that match TRBD1. Germline values: CDR1 SGHRS, CDR2 YFSETQ. V shed 3 bases, J shed 2 bases, and the junction held 12 bases outside the gene matches. CDR3 length equals 17 residues. The CDR3 DNA is TGCGCCAGCAGCTCCCGGACAGGGAACATAGTGAACTATGGCTACACCTTC. Protein: CASSSRTGNIVNYGYTF.

The chain couples TRBV2 to TRBJ2-3, with 9 nucleotides matching TRBD2. The CDR3 is 13 amino acids. Germline assignment: CDR1 SNHLY and CDR2 FYNNEI. The ends lost 4 bases at V and 6 bases at J; junction bases unmatched: 2. The CDR3 protein is CASSGAGGDTQYF. In nucleotides, the CDR3 is TGTGCCAGCAGTGGGGCGGGGGGGGATACGCAGTATTTT.

Turning to this clone: At one end the junction does not follow the germline gene, possibly because of a read error. The sample has other DNA sequences that encode this CDR3 too. The V and J genes are TRBV7-6 and TRBJ1-2; D is undetermined. CDR1 and CDR2 from the germline V gene are SGHVS and FNYEAQ. This CDR3 comprises 13 residues. CDR3 DNA sequence: TGTGCCAGCAGCTTAGCCCCTGACTATGGTTACACCTTC. It codes for CASSLAPDYGYTF.

The chain recombines TRBV7-9 with TRBJ2-7; 11 nucleotides agree with TRBD1. V shed 2 bases, J shed 3 bases, and the junction held 3 bases outside the gene matches. The V gene's germline CDR1 is SEHNR and CDR2 FQNEAQ (reference sequence). The CDR3 loop spans 15 amino acids. CDR3 sequence: CASSLSGTGGYEQYF. The DNA for the CDR3 is TGTGCCAGCAGCTTATCCGGGACAGGGGGCTACGAGCAGTACTTC.

The chain links TRBV30 to TRBJ1-1, with no clear D. CDR3 length: 12 residues. Germline V gene lookup returns CDR1 GTSNPN and CDR2 SVGIG (reference sequence). With 7 bases removed from V and 0 bases from J, the gap between germline ends came to 9 bases. In DNA form, the CDR3 reads TGTGCCTCACTATTCATGAACACTGAAGCTTTCTTT. This codes for CASLFMNTEAFF.

This rearrangement joins TRBV7-9 to TRBJ1-2; 9 bases line up with TRBD1. Germline V gene sequence: CDR1 SEHNR, CDR2 FQNEAQ (reference sequence). The CDR3 loop spans 17 amino acids. V gave up 5 bases and J gave up 5 bases; unmatched junction bases: 15. CDR3 DNA: TGTGCCAGCAGCCCCCAGACAGGGGGTAGAATTGATTATGGCTACACCTTC. Translated: CASSPQTGGRIDYGYTF. The variable domain in full, with the rest retrieved from reference TRBV7-9 and TRBJ1-2, is DTGVSQNPRHKITKRGQNVTFRCDPISEHNRLYWYRQTLGQGPEFLTYFQNEAQLEKSRLLSDRFSAERPKGSFSTLEIQRTEQGDSAMYLCASSPQTGGRIDYGYTFGSGTRLTVV.

The genes are TRBV19 and TRBJ2-2; TRBD2 matches 13 bases. There are 17 residues in the CDR3. Trimming removed 7 bases from V and 4 bases from J; junction bases left unmatched: 9. Germline V gene sequence: CDR1 LNHDA, CDR2 SQIVND (reference sequence). CDR3 sequence: CASMRTSGGRSTGELFF. DNA for the CDR3: TGTGCCAGTATGCGGACTAGCGGGGGAAGGAGCACCGGGGAGCTGTTTTTT. The full variable domain, in which reference TRBV19 and TRBJ2-2 provide the parts outside the CDR3, is DGGITQSPKYLFRKEGQNVTLSCEQNLNHDAMYWYRQDPGQGLRLIYYSQIVNDFQKGDIAEGYSVSREKKESFPLTVTSAQKNPTAFYLCASMRTSGGRSTGELFFGEGSRLTVL.

The chain combines TRBV7-6 with TRBJ1-5; D is uncertain. The CDR3 is 15 residues long. Looked up from germline, CDR1 is SGHVS and CDR2 is FNYEAQ. V lost 5 bases to trimming and J lost 0 bases, with 11 bases between them. The CDR3 here is CASSRDGNSNQPQHF. The CDR3, as DNA: TGTGCCAGCAGCCGCGACGGGAATAGCAATCAGCCCCAGCATTTT.

The chain carries TRBV27 and TRBJ1-5; no clear D. The germline gives CDR1 MNHEY, CDR2 SMNVEV (reference sequence). The CDR3 contains 17 residues. Trimming removed 2 bases at V and 1 base at J, with 15 bases between. Written as DNA, the CDR3 is TGTGCCAGCAGTTTAACTGCCTCCCGTTGGAGCAATCAGCCCCAGCATTTT. Translating it yields CASSLTASRWSNQPQHF.

This clone was seen just once. The chain is built from TRBV18 and TRBJ2-1, with D perhaps being TRBD1 or TRBD2 (6 bases each). Trimming took 0 bases from V and 6 from J, leaving 12 bases between them. Looked up from germline, CDR1 is KGHSH and CDR2 is LQKENI. The CDR3 consists of 15 residues. The CDR3 region has the DNA TGTGCCAGCTCACCACCTCAACAGGGAGGCAATGAGCAGTTCTTC. It translates to CASSPPQQGGNEQFF.

The chain has TRBV30 and TRBJ1-6; D unresolved. The CDR3 runs 12 residues. Per germline, CDR1 GTSNPN and CDR2 SVGIG (reference sequence). With 1 base removed from V and 7 bases from J, the gap between germline ends came to 5 bases. The CDR3 coding sequence is TGTGCCTGGAGTGGATACAATTCACCCCTCCACTTT. It specifies CAWSGYNSPLHF.

This clone has just one count. This chain joins TRBV6-5 and TRBJ2-1; D is unresolved. V lost 2 bases, J lost 15 bases, and 11 bases lay in between. This CDR3 contains 11 residues. The germline CDR1 and CDR2 sequences are MNHEY and SVGAGI. CDR3 sequence (DNA): TGTGCCAGCAGTTACGCAGGCAAGCGGTTCTTC. Translating it yields CASSYAGKRFF.

The chain combines TRBV14 with TRBJ2-5, with D unresolved. CDR1 is SGHDN and CDR2 is FVKESK in the germline V gene. V shed 4 bases and J shed 1 base, with 16 bases lying between them. The CDR3 length is 16 residues. The CDR3 region has the DNA TGTGCCAGCAGCCCCCCCAGGAGTACCCGCCAAGAGACCCAGTACTTC. Translating gives CASSPPRSTRQETQYF.

This clone was picked up a small number of times. The genes are TRBV14 and TRBJ2-1; a possible D gene is TRBD1 (6 bases). This CDR3 comprises 15 residues. Germline assignment: CDR1 SGHDN and CDR2 FVKESK. Trimming took off 0 bases at V and 3 bases at J, with 9 bases between the two ends. For the CDR3, the DNA is TGTGCCAGCAGCCAAGAGGGGGCGGGCTACAATGAGCAGTTCTTC. Translation: CASSQEGAGYNEQFF.

About this clone: Here the CDR3 omits its conserved ending phenylalanine or tryptophan, so a read error is the likely source. No DNA is shown, since the ends of the CDR3 on it are uncertain; the CDR3 is the one TCRdb lists. The rearrangement links TRBV5-8 to TRBJ2-6; the table's D gene call, TRBD1, was not cross checked with the DNA. The CDR3 spans 11 amino acids, including both terminal residues. The germline V gene has CDR1 SGHTS and CDR2 YDEGEE. CDR3 sequence reads: CASSLGQGLPR.

The genes are TRBV5-1 and TRBJ1-1; D may be TRBD1 (6 bases). Germline V gene lookup returns CDR1 SGHRS and CDR2 YFSETQ. This CDR3 is 12 amino acids long. V lost 0 bases and J lost 11, with 11 bases in between. CDR3 nucleotides: TGCGCCAGCAGCTTGGTTGGGGGCTCGGCTTTCTTT. Amino acids: CASSLVGGSAFF. Full variable domain (remainder filled in from reference TRBV5-1 and TRBJ1-1): KAGVTQTPRYLIKTRGQQVTLSCSPISGHRSVSWYQQTPGQGLQFLFEYFSETQRNKGNFPGRFSGRQFSNSRSEMNVSTLELGDSALYLCASSLVGGSAFFGQGTRLTVV.

The CDR3 region has the DNA TGTGCCAGCAGCACTTCCTGGGGGGGGTGGACAGATACGCAGTATTTT. Residues: CASSTSWGGWTDTQYF. The chain couples TRBV13 to TRBJ2-3; 7 bases agree with TRBD2. Trimming took 5 bases from V and 3 from J; bases not matched to a gene: 11. This CDR3 spans 16 amino acids. Germline V CDR1 and CDR2: PRHDT, FYEKMQ (reference sequence).